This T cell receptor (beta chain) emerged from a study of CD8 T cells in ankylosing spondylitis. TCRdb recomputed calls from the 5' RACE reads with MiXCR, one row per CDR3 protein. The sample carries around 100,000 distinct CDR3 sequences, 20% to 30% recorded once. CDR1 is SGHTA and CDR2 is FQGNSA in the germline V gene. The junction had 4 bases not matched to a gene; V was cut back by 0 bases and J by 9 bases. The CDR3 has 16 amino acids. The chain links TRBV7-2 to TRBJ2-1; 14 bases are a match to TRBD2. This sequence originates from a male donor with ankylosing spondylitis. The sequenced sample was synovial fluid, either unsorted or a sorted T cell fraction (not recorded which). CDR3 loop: CASSLAVGLAGGEQFF. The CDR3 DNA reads TGTGCCAGCAGCTTAGCGGTTGGACTAGCGGGAGGTGAGCAGTTCTTC.